The 20 T cell receptor beta chains presented below share a single source sample, sequenced in a study of beta chain features in type 1 diabetes. Expressed TCRB transcripts were sequenced because the entire RNA isolate underwent reverse transcription. Method: immunoSEQ multiplex PCR; TCRdb's copy keeps in-frame clones and lacks some. The table lists 310,000 or so clones, around 10% of them singletons. The sample taken for sequencing was naive CD4+ T cells from blood. These TCRs come from a woman in her 30s in good health.

The chain combines TRBV6-5 with TRBJ2-4; 7 bases are a match to TRBD1. The V gene's germline CDR1 is MNHEY and CDR2 SVGAGI. This CDR3 has 10 residues. After removal of 5 bases from V and 16 bases from J, the junction contained 5 bases not matched to a gene. The CDR3 sequence is CASSEGGHYF. CDR3 nucleotides: TGTGCCAGCAGTGAAGGGGGCCACTACTTC.

Ten or more counts support this clone. The chain links TRBV30 to TRBJ2-1; 8 bases line up with TRBD1. Losses at the gene ends were 1 base for V and 5 bases for J; bases not matched to a gene: 4. The germline CDR1 and CDR2 sequences are GTSNPN and SVGIG (reference sequence). This CDR3 contains 14 residues. CDR3 protein: CAWSGQGADNEQFF. Written as DNA, the CDR3 is TGTGCCTGGAGTGGGCAGGGGGCGGACAATGAGCAGTTCTTC.

This chain uses TRBV7-2 with TRBJ2-2; D not resolved. This CDR3 contains 13 residues. Germline V gene sequence: CDR1 SGHTA, CDR2 FQGNSA. V was shortened by 3 bases and J by 5 bases, with 7 bases between the two germline ends. The CDR3 spells CASSFVQTGELFF. The CDR3 DNA reads as TGTGCCAGCAGCTTTGTTCAAACCGGGGAGCTGTTTTTT. The full variable domain, in which reference TRBV7-2 and TRBJ2-2 provide the parts outside the CDR3, is GAGVSQSPSNKVTEKGKDVELRCDPISGHTALYWYRQSLGQGLEFLIYFQGNSAPDKSGLPSDRFSAERTGGSVSTLTIQRTQQEDSAVYLCASSFVQTGELFFGEGSRLTVL.

This chain connects TRBV25-1 to TRBJ2-3; D unresolved. Germline V CDR1 and CDR2: MGHDK, SYGVNS. The ends were cut back, 4 bases at V and 8 bases at J, with 13 bases in the middle. This CDR3 region has 13 residues. The CDR3 nucleotides are TGTGCCAGCAGTGGTTCAACTGATGGTACGCAGTATTTT. Its protein product is CASSGSTDGTQYF.

This sequence joins TRBV29-1 and TRBJ2-5; 8 bases agree with TRBD1. This CDR3 has 14 amino acids. Germline loops: CDR1 SQVTM, CDR2 ANQGSEA. Trimming took 6 bases from V and 2 from J; bases not matched to a gene: 8. The CDR3 here is CSVFSWTGQETQYF. DNA of the CDR3: TGCAGCGTCTTCTCCTGGACAGGGCAAGAGACCCAGTACTTC.

The genes are TRBV19 and TRBJ2-5, with TRBD2 identical over 15 bases. The CDR3 is 15 residues long. In germline, CDR1 is LNHDA, CDR2 SQIVND (reference sequence). Unmatched junction bases numbered 8, after V lost 10 bases and J lost 5 bases. The CDR3 DNA is TGTGCCACCCAGGGACTAGCGGGAGGCGAGGAGACCCAGTACTTC. Protein: CATQGLAGGEETQYF.

V gene TRBV5-4 combines with J gene TRBJ2-2, with D perhaps matching TRBD2 (5 bases). Trimming took 4 bases from V and 7 from J, leaving 23 bases between them. The germline V gene encodes CDR1 SGHNT and CDR2 YYREEE (reference sequence). The CDR3 totals 17 residues. CDR3 nucleotide sequence: TGTGCCAGCAGCCCTTCAAGGAGGCGGACCAGCGGCGGGGAGCTGTTTTTT. Translating it yields CASSPSRRRTSGGELFF.

This clone was observed a handful of times. The same CDR3 arises from other DNA sequences in this sample as well. The J gene is TRBJ2-5, the V gene TRBV5-1; no definite D call. The CDR3 is made up of 11 amino acids. CDR1 and CDR2 from the germline V gene are SGHRS and YFSETQ. V was cut by 5 bases and J by 2 bases, with 4 bases left in between. This CDR3 is CASSLQETQYF. CDR3 bases: TGCGCCAGCAGTCTTCAAGAGACCCAGTACTTC.

The genes are TRBV5-1 and TRBJ2-5; 9 bases agree with TRBD1. The germline CDR1 and CDR2 sequences are SGHRS and YFSETQ. This CDR3 is built from 15 residues. With 5 bases clipped from V and 5 bases from J, the junction kept 10 bases outside the gene matches. The CDR3 nucleotides read TGCGCCAGCAGGAACCGGGACAGGGTTGCGGAGACCCAGTACTTC. It encodes CASRNRDRVAETQYF.

A few counts support this clone. This sequence joins TRBV5-1 and TRBJ1-2; D is possibly TRBD1 (6 bases). The CDR3 consists of 15 residues. The ends were cut back, 2 bases at V and 4 bases at J, with 15 bases in the middle. CDR1 SGHRS and CDR2 YFSETQ come from the germline V gene. The CDR3 DNA reads TGCGCCAGCAGCTTTGCAGGGGAACAGGGCTATGGCTACACCTTC. It translates to CASSFAGEQGYGYTF.

This clone was seen a few times. The chain uses TRBV28 and TRBJ2-7; D is perhaps TRBD1 (7 bases). The germline V and J ends were trimmed by 3 bases and 12 bases, with 24 bases remaining between them. CDR1 and CDR2 (germline): MDHEN, SYDVKM. The CDR3 is 15 amino acids. CDR3 bases: TGTGCCAGCAGTTTTAGGGGGCGGGAAAGGTCTGGTGCGTACTTC. Protein product: CASSFRGRERSGAYF.

This clone was counted between two and nine times. The chain employs TRBV7-6 and TRBJ2-1; D may be TRBD2 (7 bases). From germline, CDR1 is SGHVS and CDR2 FNYEAQ. This CDR3 spans 16 amino acids. Between the trimmed V and J ends, which lost 5 bases and 0 bases, there was a span of 14 bases. CDR3 protein: CASSPTGGLSYNEQFF. CDR3 coding DNA: TGTGCCAGCAGCCCTACGGGGGGCCTCTCCTACAATGAGCAGTTCTTC.

The chain combines TRBV5-6 with TRBJ1-2; D remains unclear. V was shortened by 4 bases and J by 4 bases, with 26 bases between the two germline ends. CDR1 and CDR2 (germline): SGHDT, YYEEEE. The CDR3 sequence is 18 residues long. The DNA of the CDR3 is TGTGCCAGCAGCCCCGTTGTTAGCCTAGAGACGTACCGCTATGGCTACACCTTC. This translates into CASSPVVSLETYRYGYTF.

The table lists this clone with a few counts. This sequence joins TRBV5-6 and TRBJ1-5; D gene uncertain. CDR1 is SGHDT, CDR2 YYEEEE, per germline. V lost 1 base and J 4 bases, leaving 9 bases between the germline ends. The CDR3 extends over 14 amino acids. This CDR3 is CASSLQQTNQPQHF. In DNA form, the CDR3 reads TGTGCCAGCAGCTTGCAACAGACGAATCAGCCCCAGCATTTT.

V usage is TRBV9 and J usage is TRBJ2-1, with 10 bases fitting TRBD2. Germline V CDR1 and CDR2: SGDLS, YYNGEE. The junction had 8 bases not matched to a gene; V was cut back by 1 base and J by 10 bases. This CDR3 spans 15 amino acids. In DNA form, the CDR3 reads TGTGCCAGCAGCGTAACGTCTAGCGGGAGTGTAGAGCAGTTCTTC. Amino acids: CASSVTSSGSVEQFF.

CDR3 nucleotide sequence: TGTGCCAGCAGCTTTACTAGCGGTGGCACCGGGGAGCTGTTTTTT. The encoded protein is CASSFTSGGTGELFF. This rearrangement joins TRBV11-3 to TRBJ2-2; 8 bases agree with TRBD2. Per the germline V gene, CDR1 is SGHNT and CDR2 is YENEEA. J gave up 4 bases and V 3 bases, and 4 bases lay outside the gene matches. The CDR3 loop spans 15 amino acids.

This clone was recorded a few times. The gene calls are TRBV11-1 and TRBJ1-1; possibly TRBD1 for D (5 bases). Looked up from germline, CDR1 is SGHAT and CDR2 is FQDESV (reference sequence). The CDR3 has 14 residues. V shed 5 bases and J shed 1 base, with 11 bases lying between them. Here the CDR3 reads CASSRTGQNTEAFF. The CDR3 DNA follows: TGTGCCAGCAGCCGCACCGGACAGAACACTGAAGCTTTCTTT.

Concerning this clone itself: Germline and junction disagree at one end, which may indicate a read error. This chain joins TRBV7-9 and TRBJ2-2, with D tentatively TRBD2 (5 bases). CDR3 size: 13 residues. The germline V gene encodes CDR1 SEHNR and CDR2 FQNEAQ (reference sequence). The CDR3 DNA reads TGCGCCAGCAGCTCCCGAGGGACCGGGGAGCTGTTTTTT. Its translation: CASSSRGTGELFF.

This clone was detected ten times or more. The J gene is TRBJ1-2, the V gene TRBV15, with D hard to call. The germline gives CDR1 LNHNV, CDR2 YYDKDF (reference sequence). Between the trimmed V and J ends, which lost 2 bases and 0 bases, there was a span of 7 bases. The CDR3 loop spans 14 amino acids. The CDR3 protein is CATSRRSANYGYTF. The CDR3, as DNA: TGTGCCACCAGCAGACGATCAGCTAACTATGGCTACACCTTC.

The V and J genes are TRBV2 and TRBJ2-5; 9 bases align to TRBD1. The CDR3 totals 13 residues. Germline trimming cut 8 bases from V and 2 bases from J; bases unmatched to any gene: 3. Germline CDR1 and CDR2: SNHLY and FYNNEI. In nucleotides, the CDR3 is TGTGCCAGCCACAGGGGGCCACAAGAGACCCAGTACTTC. Translation gives CASHRGPQETQYF.